The T cell receptor (beta chain) under discussion was sequenced for a study of glioma-infiltrating T cells. Using RNA template, CDR3s of TCR alpha and beta were amplified with iRepertoire arm-PCR. Each CDR3 protein gets one entry after TCRdb re-called the multiplex PCR reads with MiXCR. The top ten clones hold less than 7% of a sample with approximately 40,000 distinct CDR3 sequences, approximately 20% of them seen once. General study results and limits: Tissue-blood divergence was below expectation in non-neoplastic patients, above in gliomas.

A note on this clonotype: What it binds is unknown.

Germline CDR1 and CDR2: SGHVS and FNYEAQ. Trimming stripped 1 base from V and 2 bases from J, with 11 bases between. The CDR3 is 15 amino acids. Sequenced material: glioma tissue, nonneoplastic brain tissue, or PBMCs (not recorded which). The clonotype comes from a human donor with low-grade glioma or glioblastoma, undergoing nonglioma brain surgery, or in good health (not recorded which). The gene calls are TRBV7-6 and TRBJ2-5; D may be TRBD2 (5 bases). The CDR3 protein is CASSLGVARQETQYF. The CDR3 nucleotides read TGTGCCAGCAGCTTAGGGGTAGCGAGGCAAGAGACCCAGTACTTC.